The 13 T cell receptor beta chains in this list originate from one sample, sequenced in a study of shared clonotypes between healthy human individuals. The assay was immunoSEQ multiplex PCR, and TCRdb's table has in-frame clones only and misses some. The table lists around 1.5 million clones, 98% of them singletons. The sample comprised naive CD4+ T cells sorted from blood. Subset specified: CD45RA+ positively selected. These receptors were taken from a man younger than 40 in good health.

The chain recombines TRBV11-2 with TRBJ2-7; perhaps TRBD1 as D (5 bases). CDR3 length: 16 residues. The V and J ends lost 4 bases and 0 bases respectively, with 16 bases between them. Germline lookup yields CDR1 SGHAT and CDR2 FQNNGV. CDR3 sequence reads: CASSSTGAESSYEQYF. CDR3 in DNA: TGTGCCAGCAGCTCTACTGGGGCGGAGAGCTCCTACGAGCAGTACTTC. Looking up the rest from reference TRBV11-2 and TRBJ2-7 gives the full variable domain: EAGVAQSPRYKIIEKRQSVAFWCNPISGHATLYWYQQILGQGPKLLIQFQNNGVVDDSQLPKDRFSAERLKGVDSTLKIQPAKLEDSAVYLCASSSTGAESSYEQYFGPGTRLTVT.

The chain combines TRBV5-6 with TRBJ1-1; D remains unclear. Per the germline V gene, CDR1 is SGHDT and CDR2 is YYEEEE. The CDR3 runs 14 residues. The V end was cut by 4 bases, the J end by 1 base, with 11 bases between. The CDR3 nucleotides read TGTGCCAGCAGCCCCATCGGGCGGAACACTGAAGCTTTCTTT. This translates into CASSPIGRNTEAFF.

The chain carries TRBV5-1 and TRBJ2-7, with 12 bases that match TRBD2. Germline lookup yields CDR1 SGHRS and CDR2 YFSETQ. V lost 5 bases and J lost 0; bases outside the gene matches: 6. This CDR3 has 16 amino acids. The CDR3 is CASRLAGGPNSYEQYF. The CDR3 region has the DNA TGCGCCAGCAGACTAGCGGGAGGCCCGAACTCCTACGAGCAGTACTTC.

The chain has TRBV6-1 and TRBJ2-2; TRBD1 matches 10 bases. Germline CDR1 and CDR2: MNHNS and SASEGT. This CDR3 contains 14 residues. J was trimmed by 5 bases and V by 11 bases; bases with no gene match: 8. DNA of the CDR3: TGTGCCGGACTTAGGACAGGGGGGACCGGGGAGCTGTTTTTT. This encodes CAGLRTGGTGELFF.

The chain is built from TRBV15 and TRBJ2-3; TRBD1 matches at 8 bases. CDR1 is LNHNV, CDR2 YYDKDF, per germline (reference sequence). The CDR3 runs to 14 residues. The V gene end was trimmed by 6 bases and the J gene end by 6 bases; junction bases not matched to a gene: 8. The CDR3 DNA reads TGTGCCACCAGGGGACAGGATGGTTGGGATACGCAGTATTTT. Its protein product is CATRGQDGWDTQYF. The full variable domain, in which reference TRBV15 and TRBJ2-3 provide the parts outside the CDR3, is DAMVIQNPRYQVTQFGKPVTLSCSQTLNHNVMYWYQQKSSQAPKLLFHYYDKDFNNEADTPDNFQSRRPNTSFCFLDIRSPGLGDTAMYLCATRGQDGWDTQYFGPGTRLTVL.

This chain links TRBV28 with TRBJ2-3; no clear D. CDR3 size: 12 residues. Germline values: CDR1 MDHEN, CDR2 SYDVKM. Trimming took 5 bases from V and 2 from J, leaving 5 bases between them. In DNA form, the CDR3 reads TGTGCCAGCAGTGGCGCCACAGATACGCAGTATTTT. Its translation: CASSGATDTQYF. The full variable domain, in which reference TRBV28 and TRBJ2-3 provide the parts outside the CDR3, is DVKVTQSSRYLVKRTGEKVFLECVQDMDHENMFWYRQDPGLGLRLIYFSYDVKMKEKGDIPEGYSVSREKKERFSLILESASTNQTSMYLCASSGATDTQYFGPGTRLTVL.

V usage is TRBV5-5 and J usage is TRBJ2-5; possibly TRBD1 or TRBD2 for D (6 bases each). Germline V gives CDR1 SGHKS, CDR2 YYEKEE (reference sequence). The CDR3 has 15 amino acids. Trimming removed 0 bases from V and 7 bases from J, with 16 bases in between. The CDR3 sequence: CASSLVAGQGRTQYF. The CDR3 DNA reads TGTGCCAGCAGCTTGGTTGCGGGGCAGGGGAGGACCCAGTACTTC.

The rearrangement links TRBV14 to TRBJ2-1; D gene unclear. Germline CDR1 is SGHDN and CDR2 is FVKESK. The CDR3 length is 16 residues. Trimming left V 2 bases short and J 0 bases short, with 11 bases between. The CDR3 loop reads CASSQLGSYSYNEQFF. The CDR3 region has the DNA TGTGCCAGCAGCCAACTAGGGTCATACTCCTACAATGAGCAGTTCTTC.

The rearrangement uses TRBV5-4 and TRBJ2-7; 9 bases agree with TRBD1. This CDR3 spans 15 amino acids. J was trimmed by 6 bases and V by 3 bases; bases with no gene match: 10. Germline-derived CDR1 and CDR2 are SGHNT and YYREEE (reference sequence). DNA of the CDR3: TGTGCCAGCAGCTCCCTTACAGGGGGCCGGAGCGAGCAGTACTTC. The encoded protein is CASSSLTGGRSEQYF.

CDR3 DNA: TGTGCCAGCAGCTTAATAGGGGGAGACTCTGGAAACACCATATATTTT. It encodes CASSLIGGDSGNTIYF. The chain carries TRBV7-3 and TRBJ1-3, with a tentative D call TRBD1 (6 bases). Trimming cost V 1 base and J 0 bases, with 10 bases left between them. CDR1 is SGHTA and CDR2 is FQGTGA in the germline V gene. This CDR3 spans 16 amino acids.

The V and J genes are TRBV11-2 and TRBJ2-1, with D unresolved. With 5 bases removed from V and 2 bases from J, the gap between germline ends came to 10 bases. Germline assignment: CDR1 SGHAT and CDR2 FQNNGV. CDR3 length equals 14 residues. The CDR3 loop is CASSRDWAYNEQFF. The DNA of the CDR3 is TGTGCCAGCAGCCGTGACTGGGCCTACAATGAGCAGTTCTTC. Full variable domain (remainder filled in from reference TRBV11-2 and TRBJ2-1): EAGVAQSPRYKIIEKRQSVAFWCNPISGHATLYWYQQILGQGPKLLIQFQNNGVVDDSQLPKDRFSAERLKGVDSTLKIQPAKLEDSAVYLCASSRDWAYNEQFFGPGTRLTVL.

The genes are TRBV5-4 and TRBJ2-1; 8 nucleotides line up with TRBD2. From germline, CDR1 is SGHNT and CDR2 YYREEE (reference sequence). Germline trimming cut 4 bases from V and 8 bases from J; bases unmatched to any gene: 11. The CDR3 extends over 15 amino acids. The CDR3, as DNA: TGTGCCAGCAGCACCTTCGCGGGAGGTGGGGATGAGCAGTTCTTC. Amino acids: CASSTFAGGGDEQFF. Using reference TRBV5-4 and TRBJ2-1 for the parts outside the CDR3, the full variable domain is ETGVTQSPTHLIKTRGQQVTLRCSSQSGHNTVSWYQQALGQGPQFIFQYYREEENGRGNFPPRFSGLQFPNYSSELNVNALELDDSALYLCASSTFAGGGDEQFFGPGTRLTVL.

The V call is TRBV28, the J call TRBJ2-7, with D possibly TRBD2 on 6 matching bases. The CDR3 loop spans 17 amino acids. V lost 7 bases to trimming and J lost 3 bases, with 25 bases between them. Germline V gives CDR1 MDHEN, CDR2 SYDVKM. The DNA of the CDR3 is TGTGCCAGCACCTTAAGGGGACTTGTGGGGTACATCTACGAGCAGTACTTC. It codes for CASTLRGLVGYIYEQYF.